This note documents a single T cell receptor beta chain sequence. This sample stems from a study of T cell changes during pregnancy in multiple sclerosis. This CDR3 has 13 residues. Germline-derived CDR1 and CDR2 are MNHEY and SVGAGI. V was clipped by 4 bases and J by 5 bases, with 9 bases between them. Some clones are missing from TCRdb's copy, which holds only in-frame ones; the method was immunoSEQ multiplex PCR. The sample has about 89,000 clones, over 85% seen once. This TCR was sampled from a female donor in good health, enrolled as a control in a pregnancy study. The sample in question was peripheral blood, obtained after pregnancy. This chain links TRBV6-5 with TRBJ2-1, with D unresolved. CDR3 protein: CASSSRYDNEQFF. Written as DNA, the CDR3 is TGTGCCAGCAGTTCCCGCTATGACAATGAGCAGTTCTTC.